This T cell receptor beta chain is drawn from a study of blood T cell repertoires in COVID-19. Repertoires were generated with immunoSEQ multiplex PCR, while TCRdb's copy carries only in-frame clones and drops some. The sample includes 150,000 to 200,000 clones, 70% to 90% of them seen just once. Per the germline V gene, CDR1 is SEHNR and CDR2 is FQNEAQ (reference sequence). Trimming removed 3 bases from V and 4 bases from J, with 9 bases in between. The CDR3 loop spans 13 amino acids. The chain carries TRBV7-9 and TRBJ1-1; D not certain. The sequenced material came from peripheral blood. The sequence was collected from a man aged 55 to 70 with active or convalescent COVID-19. The CDR3 loop is CASSFTGITEAFF. CDR3 coding DNA: TGTGCCAGCAGCTTCACGGGGATCACTGAAGCTTTCTTT.